The present TCR beta chain was sequenced within a study of long-term antiretroviral therapy in people with HIV. For the study at large: In the earliest collections, sampling predates the 2015 immediate-ART recommendation by about a decade.

Each sample contained roughly 0.85-10 million cryopreserved PBMC, thawed before DNA extraction. The CDR3 has 15 residues. Germline CDR1 is LNHNV and CDR2 is YYDKDF (reference sequence). The V segment lost 3 bases and the J segment 4 bases; nucleotides outside the gene matches: 7. This was the immunoSEQ v3.0 assay at survey level. The protocol was immunoSEQ multiplex PCR, while the TCRdb copy is restricted to in-frame clones and leaves out a portion. The sample has approximately 24,000 clones; more than 75% are singletons. This sequence was found in a man aged 25-45 years with HIV. The sequencing used unsorted PBMCs, collected about 6.1 years after starting antiretroviral therapy. The genes are TRBV15 and TRBJ2-5, with 8 bases fitting TRBD2. The CDR3 nucleotides read TGTGCCACCAGCAGTGAGCGGGGGCGGGGAGAGACCCAGTACTTC. Protein sequence: CATSSERGRGETQYF.